A single sample gave rise to the 21 T cell receptor beta chains below, sequenced in a study of T cells in Graves' hyperthyroidism and ophthalmopathy (dated by TCRdb to between 2018 and 2021). Library prep was done by multiplex PCR. TCRdb shows the sequencer as Illumina HiSeq 2000. The TCR beta CDR3 regions were amplified from the RNA transcripts. For the first round of RT-PCR on the TCR CDR3, the HTBI primer set was used together with the Qiagen OneStep RT-PCR kit. TCRdb took the public reads, trimmed them with fastp at Q25, ran MiXCR for clone calling and kept in-frame beta chains. Rows with a matching CDR3 protein are joined into one entry that keeps the most common DNA and genes. This sample gives more than 550,000 distinct CDR3 sequences in total; just under 45% of them show up just once. The ten largest clones capture under 8.5% of the sample. The sequencing sample was made of peripheral blood or thyroid tissue (not recorded which). All receptors derive from an adult man with Graves' disease, either hyperthyroidism or ophthalmopathy (not recorded which).

Regarding this clonotype: A read error may account for a junction end that differs from germline. The chain has TRBV10-2 and TRBJ2-7, with D perhaps matching TRBD1 (6 bases). Germline V gene sequence: CDR1 WSHSY, CDR2 SAAADI. This CDR3 contains 14 residues. In DNA form, the CDR3 reads TGTGCCAGCAGCCCGTGGACAGCCGGATACGAGCAGCACTTC. It specifies CASSPWTAGYEQHF.

The chain is built from TRBV19 and TRBJ2-2; D is uncertain. The CDR3 extends over 13 amino acids. The germline V gene has CDR1 LNHDA and CDR2 SQIVND (reference sequence). Trimming stripped 3 bases from V and 3 bases from J, with 5 bases between. CDR3 sequence (DNA): TGTGCCAGTAGTATGATGCACACCGGGGAGCTGTTTTTT. This gives the protein CASSMMHTGELFF.

The chain combines TRBV20-1 with TRBJ1-2, with TRBD1 matching over 9 bases. The junction had 12 bases not matched to a gene; V was cut back by 6 bases and J by 4 bases. The germline gives CDR1 DFQATT, CDR2 SNEGSKA (reference sequence). This CDR3 has 15 residues. Here the CDR3 reads CSARAQGQGVYGYTF. The CDR3 DNA follows: TGCAGTGCCCGAGCCCAGGGACAGGGCGTCTATGGCTACACCTTC.

This clonotype has a count of ten or more. The chain links TRBV24-1 to TRBJ2-7, with D possibly called TRBD1 or TRBD2 (5 bases each). The CDR3 spans 13 residues. From germline, CDR1 is KGHDR and CDR2 SFDVKD. V was pared by 4 bases and J by 5 bases, with 11 bases between. The DNA of the CDR3 is TGTGCCACCAGTGACGGGACGACCGACGAGCAGTACTTC. Translated: CATSDGTTDEQYF.

V and J are TRBV7-3 and TRBJ2-5, with D perhaps TRBD2 (6 bases). There are 22 residues in the CDR3. The V gene lost 5 bases and the J gene lost 5 bases, with 39 bases spanning the gap. Looked up from germline, CDR1 is SGHTA and CDR2 is FQGTGA. Written as DNA, the CDR3 is TGTGCCAGCAGCCCCAGCCCGGGGAGGCGGTGGAAGTCGGGGTTCTCGGGGGAGACCCAGTACTTC. Encoded protein: CASSPSPGRRWKSGFSGETQYF.

The chain couples TRBV6-4 to TRBJ1-4, with D possibly matching TRBD1 (6 bases). The CDR3 runs to 18 residues. Germline lookup yields CDR1 MRHNA and CDR2 SNTAGT. V lost 6 bases and J 4 bases, leaving 24 bases between the germline ends. DNA of the CDR3: TGTGCCAGCAGGCCCGGGGTCAGGGGCGGCCACCTTAATGAAAAACTGTTTTTT. Translation gives CASRPGVRGGHLNEKLFF.

This clonotype was detected only a few times. The chain has TRBV12-3 or TRBV12-4 and TRBJ2-7; 7 bases fit TRBD1. The CDR3 has 17 residues. J was trimmed by 4 bases and V by 6 bases; bases with no gene match: 18. The DNA for the CDR3 is TGTGCCAGCAGCCTCCCCGGCAGGGGGTTCCGCGGTTACGAGCAGTACTTC. As protein: CASSLPGRGFRGYEQYF.

This clonotype came up once. DNA of the CDR3: TGTGCCACCAGCAGCTACCTGGGACAGGGGTCGAACACTGAAGCTTTCTTT. It translates to CATSSYLGQGSNTEAFF. The rearrangement joins TRBV15 to TRBJ1-1; 10 positions agree with TRBD1. CDR3 length: 17 residues. The germline V gene has CDR1 LNHNV and CDR2 YYDKDF (reference sequence). Losses at the gene ends were 3 bases for V and 1 base for J; bases not matched to a gene: 8.

The chain joins TRBV2 to TRBJ1-5; the D is unclear. The CDR3 is 14 residues long. The V and J ends lost 6 bases and 3 bases respectively, with 12 bases between them. The germline gives CDR1 SNHLY, CDR2 FYNNEI. Here the CDR3 reads CASSQDGNNQPQHF. The CDR3, as DNA: TGTGCCAGCAGCCAGGACGGAAACAATCAGCCCCAGCATTTT.

This clonotype came up a few times. The chain joins TRBV29-1 to TRBJ1-1; D not certain. Trimming shortened V by 6 bases and J by 2 bases, and 16 bases separated the two germline ends. This CDR3 comprises 14 residues. Germline V gene lookup returns CDR1 SQVTM and CDR2 ANQGSEA. CDR3 nucleotides: TGCAGCGTGAAGGCTGGGGTTGGAAACACTGAAGCTTTCTTT. It encodes CSVKAGVGNTEAFF.

Notes on this clonotype: Here the CDR3 omits its conserved ending phenylalanine or tryptophan, so a read error is the likely source. The chain uses TRBV20-1 and TRBJ1-5; D possibly corresponds to TRBD1 (6 bases). The length of the CDR3 is 15 residues. Germline V gene lookup returns CDR1 DFQATT and CDR2 SNEGSKA (reference sequence). Trimming took 6 bases from V and 3 from J, leaving 18 bases between them. The CDR3 coding sequence is TGCAGTGCGAGAAGGTCGGGGGGGCCCAATCAGCCCCAGCATCTT. It translates to CSARRSGGPNQPQHL.

Of note for this clonotype: A clone one base away is much larger, so this may be a read error. The chain has TRBV29-1 and TRBJ1-1, with D possibly being TRBD1 (6 bases). Germline V gene lookup returns CDR1 SQVTM and CDR2 ANQGSEA. The CDR3 runs to 12 residues. CDR3 nucleotides: TGCAGCGTTGAACAGGGGATCGCTGAAGCTCTCTTT. This codes for CSVEQGIAEALF.

The rearrangement joins TRBV15 to TRBJ1-4; 8 nucleotides agree with TRBD1. Germline assignment: CDR1 LNHNV and CDR2 YYDKDF (reference sequence). V lost 0 bases and J lost 10; bases outside the gene matches: 10. There are 16 residues in the CDR3. CDR3 bases: TGTGCCACCAGCAGAGATTTGACAGGGGCCGGGGGAAAACTGTTTTTT. It specifies CATSRDLTGAGGKLFF.

The chain carries TRBV29-1 and TRBJ2-1; TRBD2 matches 10 bases. The CDR3 totals 12 residues. V shed 3 bases and J 9 bases; nucleotides not matched to a gene: 2. Germline-derived CDR1 and CDR2 are SQVTM and ANQGSEA. The CDR3 DNA reads TGCAGCGTTGAGACTAGCGGGTCTGAGCAGTTCTTC. This translates into CSVETSGSEQFF.

This clonotype was seen many times. CDR3 sequence reads: CATSHSGANVLTF. Written as DNA, the CDR3 is TGTGCCACCTCCCACTCTGGGGCCAACGTCCTGACTTTC. This sequence joins TRBV19 and TRBJ2-6; D call uncertain. Deletions cut 10 bases from V and 0 bases from J, with 7 bases between. The V gene's germline CDR1 is LNHDA and CDR2 SQIVND (reference sequence). CDR3 length: 13 amino acids.

The chain joins TRBV7-9 to TRBJ2-5, with D maybe TRBD1 (5 bases). The length of the CDR3 is 16 residues. Germline V gene data show CDR1 as SEHNR and CDR2 as FQNEAQ (reference sequence). V lost 3 bases and J 0 bases, leaving 14 bases between the germline ends. CDR3 loop: CASSFLDTLYQETQYF. DNA for the CDR3: TGTGCCAGCAGCTTCTTGGACACCCTGTACCAAGAGACCCAGTACTTC.

This clonotype was counted many times. The chain is built from TRBV7-9 and TRBJ1-5, with D possibly matching TRBD1 (5 bases). The CDR3 length is 13 residues. The V end lost 0 bases, the J end lost 7 bases, and 7 bases lay between the germline ends. Germline CDR1 reads SEHNR; CDR2 reads FQNEAQ (reference sequence). Here the CDR3 reads CASSLARGQPQHF. In nucleotides, the CDR3 is TGTGCCAGCAGCTTAGCGAGGGGACAGCCCCAGCATTTT.

Only a few counts were recorded for this clonotype. This chain connects TRBV6-5 to TRBJ2-7; no clear D gene. V lost 6 bases to trimming and J lost 4 bases, with 16 bases between them. CDR1 and CDR2 from the germline V gene are MNHEY and SVGAGI. This CDR3 has 14 amino acids. The CDR3 region is CASRGTLIPYEQYF. CDR3 in DNA: TGTGCCAGCAGAGGAACTCTGATCCCGTACGAGCAGTACTTC.

This rearrangement joins TRBV5-5 to TRBJ1-4; D not certain. Germline assignment: CDR1 SGHKS and CDR2 YYEKEE (reference sequence). This CDR3 is 14 amino acids long. Trimming removed 5 bases from V and 3 bases from J, with 11 bases in between. CDR3 protein: CASSPSGSNEKLFF. CDR3 DNA: TGTGCCAGCAGTCCTAGCGGGTCTAATGAAAAACTGTTTTTT.

This clonotype was recorded at least ten times. The chain is built from TRBV10-3 and TRBJ1-6; the D is unclear. Trimming removed 5 bases from V and 5 bases from J, with 7 bases in between. Germline V gives CDR1 ENHRY, CDR2 SYGVKD. This CDR3 region has 13 residues. The DNA for the CDR3 is TGTGCCATCAGTAAAACCGATAATTCACCCCTCCACTTT. Its protein product is CAISKTDNSPLHF.

V gene TRBV24-1 combines with J gene TRBJ2-5; no clear D gene. CDR3 length equals 14 residues. Trimming took off 5 bases at V and 4 bases at J, with 13 bases between the two ends. Per germline, CDR1 KGHDR and CDR2 SFDVKD. This chain's CDR3 is CATSARVEAETQYF. CDR3 in DNA: TGTGCCACCAGTGCTAGAGTCGAAGCAGAGACCCAGTACTTC.